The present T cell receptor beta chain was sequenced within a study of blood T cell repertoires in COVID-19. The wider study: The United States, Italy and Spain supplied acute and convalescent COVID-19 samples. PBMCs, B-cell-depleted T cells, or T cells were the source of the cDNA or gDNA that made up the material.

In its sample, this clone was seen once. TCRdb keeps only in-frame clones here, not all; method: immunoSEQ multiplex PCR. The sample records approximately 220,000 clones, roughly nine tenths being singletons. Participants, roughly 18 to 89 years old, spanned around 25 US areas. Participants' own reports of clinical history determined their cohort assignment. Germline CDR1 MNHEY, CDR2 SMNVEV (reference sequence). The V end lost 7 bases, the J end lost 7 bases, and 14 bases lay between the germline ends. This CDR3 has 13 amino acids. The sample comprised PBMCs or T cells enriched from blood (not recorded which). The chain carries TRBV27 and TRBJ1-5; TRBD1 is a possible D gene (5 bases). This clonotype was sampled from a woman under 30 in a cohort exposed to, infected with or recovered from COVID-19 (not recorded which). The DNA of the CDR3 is TGTGCCAGCACAGCAGGGTCAGGGCAGCCCCAGCATTTT. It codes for CASTAGSGQPQHF.